These 14 T cell receptor beta chains originate from one sample sequenced in a study of cytomegalovirus exposure and HLA in healthy donors. Profiled with immunoSEQ multiplex PCR; TCRdb holds only in-frame clones, not every one. This table has around 73,000 clones, approximately 90% appearing once. Sequencing was performed on PBMCs. The receptor set was obtained from a woman younger than 30 in good health and CMV-seropositive.

The rearrangement links TRBV9 to TRBJ1-2; D is uncertain. In germline, CDR1 is SGDLS, CDR2 YYNGEE. V lost 0 bases and J 6 bases, leaving 15 bases between the germline ends. The CDR3 spans 15 residues. In DNA form, the CDR3 reads TGTGCCAGCAGCGTAGGAGACATTCAATTCGATGGCTACACCTTC. As protein: CASSVGDIQFDGYTF. The full variable domain, in which reference TRBV9 and TRBJ1-2 provide the parts outside the CDR3, is DSGVTQTPKHLITATGQRVTLRCSPRSGDLSVYWYQQSLDQGLQFLIQYYNGEERAKGNILERFSAQQFPDLHSELNLSSLELGDSALYFCASSVGDIQFDGYTFGSGTRLTVV.

This clone occurred many times. The chain has TRBV6-1 and TRBJ2-1, with 7 bases aligning to TRBD1. Germline CDR1 and CDR2: MNHNS and SASEGT. The CDR3 is made up of 14 amino acids. With 4 bases clipped from V and 7 bases from J, the junction kept 7 bases outside the gene matches. The CDR3 region has the DNA TGTGCCAGCAGTGGTACAGGGGATGTGAATGAGCAGTTCTTC. Its translation is CASSGTGDVNEQFF.

The chain combines TRBV7-8 with TRBJ1-1; 9 positions agree with TRBD1. Germline trimming cut 5 bases from V and 0 bases from J; bases unmatched to any gene: 7. The CDR3 loop spans 16 amino acids. CDR1 SGHVS and CDR2 FQNEAQ come from the germline V gene. The chain's CDR3 is CASSTRDREMNTEAFF. CDR3 in DNA: TGTGCCAGCAGCACCCGGGACAGGGAGATGAACACTGAAGCTTTCTTT. The variable domain in full, completed from reference TRBV7-8 and TRBJ1-1, reads GAGVSQSPRYKVAKRGQDVALRCDPISGHVSLFWYQQALGQGPEFLTYFQNEAQLDKSGLPSDRFFAERPEGSVSTLKIQRTQQEDSAVYLCASSTRDREMNTEAFFGQGTRLTVV.

This clone was seen more than once but under ten times. V usage is TRBV7-9 and J usage is TRBJ2-7; D might be TRBD2 (6 bases). The CDR3 is 13 residues long. V shed 5 bases and J shed 0 bases, with 8 bases lying between them. The germline V gene has CDR1 SEHNR and CDR2 FQNEAQ (reference sequence). The CDR3 reads CASSGGISYEQYF. CDR3 nucleotide sequence: TGTGCCAGCAGCGGAGGGATCTCCTACGAGCAGTACTTC. The full variable domain, its missing parts supplied by reference TRBV7-9 and TRBJ2-7, is DTGVSQNPRHKITKRGQNVTFRCDPISEHNRLYWYRQTLGQGPEFLTYFQNEAQLEKSRLLSDRFSAERPKGSFSTLEIQRTEQGDSAMYLCASSGGISYEQYFGPGTRLTVT.

The rearrangement links TRBV9 to TRBJ2-2; TRBD2 matches 12 bases. This CDR3 has 18 residues. Germline V gives CDR1 SGDLS, CDR2 YYNGEE. The V and J ends lost 0 bases and 6 bases, in that order; junction bases with no gene match: 9. Written as DNA, the CDR3 is TGTGCCAGCAGCGTAGACTCGCTAGCGGGAGGGCCCGCCGGGGAGCTGTTTTTT. It codes for CASSVDSLAGGPAGELFF.

The chain combines TRBV27 with TRBJ2-3; 9 nucleotides agree with TRBD2. J gave up 4 bases and V 3 bases, and 8 bases lay outside the gene matches. The CDR3 extends over 16 amino acids. CDR1 MNHEY and CDR2 SMNVEV come from the germline V gene (reference sequence). The DNA for the CDR3 is TGTGCCAGCAGTTTGGGGAAGCGGGAGGCCCCAGATACGCAGTATTTT. Protein: CASSLGKREAPDTQYF.

This rearrangement joins TRBV30 to TRBJ2-4, with a possible D match to TRBD1 (6 bases). Germline lookup yields CDR1 GTSNPN and CDR2 SVGIG (reference sequence). Trimming removed 3 bases from V and 9 bases from J, with 12 bases in between. The CDR3 is 12 amino acids. The CDR3 DNA reads TGTGCCTGGAGCGCCGGGACACTCATTCAGTACTTC. This sequence encodes CAWSAGTLIQYF.

This clone was counted once. The CDR3 DNA sequence: TGTGCCACCAGCCCGCCGGGGAGATTGAACACTGAAGCTTTCTTT. This sequence encodes CATSPPGRLNTEAFF. The chain uses TRBV15 and TRBJ1-1; D not resolved. The CDR3 runs 15 residues. V gave up 5 bases and J gave up 0 bases, with 13 bases separating them. CDR1 and CDR2 (germline): LNHNV, YYDKDF (reference sequence). The entire variable domain, with the rest obtained from reference TRBV15 and TRBJ1-1, is as follows: DAMVIQNPRYQVTQFGKPVTLSCSQTLNHNVMYWYQQKSSQAPKLLFHYYDKDFNNEADTPDNFQSRRPNTSFCFLDIRSPGLGDTAMYLCATSPPGRLNTEAFFGQGTRLTVV.

This chain connects TRBV2 to TRBJ2-7; TRBD1 matches 7 bases. The CDR3 has 15 residues. Per germline, CDR1 SNHLY and CDR2 FYNNEI. The V segment lost 6 bases and the J segment 2 bases; nucleotides outside the gene matches: 10. CDR3 sequence: CASSESTTGTYEQYF. Here the CDR3 DNA reads TGTGCCAGCAGCGAATCAACGACAGGGACCTACGAGCAGTACTTC.

The J gene is TRBJ1-3, the V gene TRBV7-9, with D unclear. The CDR3 extends over 14 amino acids. Germline CDR1 and CDR2: SEHNR and FQNEAQ (reference sequence). Trimming took off 4 bases at V and 4 bases at J, with 11 bases between the two ends. CDR3 sequence reads: CASSSGNLGNTIYF. The CDR3 DNA is TGTGCCAGCAGCTCGGGAAATTTGGGAAACACCATATATTTT.

The chain employs TRBV6-6 and TRBJ2-7, with D possibly being TRBD1 (6 bases). The germline gives CDR1 MNHNY, CDR2 SVGAGI (reference sequence). The CDR3 spans 13 residues. V lost 5 bases and J 5 bases, leaving 13 bases between the germline ends. The CDR3 sequence is CASSPSGVHEQYF. CDR3 DNA sequence: TGTGCCAGCAGTCCCTCAGGGGTCCACGAGCAGTACTTC.

CDR3 region: CASSVSAANEKLFF. CDR3 sequence (DNA): TGTGCCAGTAGTGTCTCCGCGGCTAATGAAAAACTGTTTTTT. This chain joins TRBV19 and TRBJ1-4; D ambiguous. The CDR3 contains 14 residues. Per germline, CDR1 LNHDA and CDR2 SQIVND (reference sequence). Trimming removed 5 bases from V and 3 bases from J, with 10 bases in between.

In DNA, the CDR3 is TGTGCCAGCAGCGTACAGGGCCTTGAAGCTTTCTTT. Protein: CASSVQGLEAFF. The gene calls are TRBV2 and TRBJ1-1, with a weak D call TRBD1 (6 bases). Germline-derived CDR1 and CDR2 are SNHLY and FYNNEI. The CDR3 is 12 residues long. Trimming cost V 6 bases and J 7 bases, with 12 bases left between them. Drawing the rest from reference TRBV2 and TRBJ1-1, the complete variable domain is EPEVTQTPSHQVTQMGQEVILRCVPISNHLYFYWYRQILGQKVEFLVSFYNNEISEKSEIFDDQFSVERPDGSNFTLKIRSTKLEDSAMYFCASSVQGLEAFFGQGTRLTVV.

The genes are TRBV2 and TRBJ2-7, with 9 nucleotides matching TRBD1. CDR1 SNHLY and CDR2 FYNNEI come from the germline V gene. CDR3 length: 15 residues. The ends lost 3 bases at V and 0 bases at J; junction bases unmatched: 3. The DNA for the CDR3 is TGTGCCAGCAGTGAGATACAGGGGGCCTCCTACGAGCAGTACTTC. It specifies CASSEIQGASYEQYF.